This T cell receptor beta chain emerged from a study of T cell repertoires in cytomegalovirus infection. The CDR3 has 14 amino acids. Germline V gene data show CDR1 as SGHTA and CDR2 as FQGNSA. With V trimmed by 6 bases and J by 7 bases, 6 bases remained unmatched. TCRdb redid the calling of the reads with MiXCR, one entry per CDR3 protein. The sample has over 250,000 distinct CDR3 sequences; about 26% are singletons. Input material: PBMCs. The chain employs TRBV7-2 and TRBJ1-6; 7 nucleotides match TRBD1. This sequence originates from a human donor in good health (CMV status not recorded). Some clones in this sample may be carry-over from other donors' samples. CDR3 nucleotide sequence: TGTGCCAGCAGACCGACAGGGCCAAATTCACCCCTCCACTTT. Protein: CASRPTGPNSPLHF.